This T cell receptor beta chain derives from a study of identical twins. Via MiXCR, TCRdb re-called the 5' RACE reads, giving one row per CDR3 protein. Here the sample spans roughly 1.6 million distinct CDR3 sequences, less than 40% being singletons. Trimming at V came to 3 bases and at J to 4 bases, leaving 6 bases not matched to a gene. CDR3 length equals 14 residues. Germline CDR1 MNHEY, CDR2 SMNVEV (reference sequence). V and J are TRBV27 and TRBJ2-7, with TRBD2 matching over 7 bases. The sequenced material came from cord blood. The source of this sequence is a newborn girl in good health. CDR3 bases: TGTGCCAGCAGTTTTTCGCGGGAGTCTTACGAGCAGTACTTC. This encodes CASSFSRESYEQYF.